This TCR beta chain was captured by sequencing in a study of cytomegalovirus exposure and HLA in healthy donors. The CDR3 has 13 amino acids. Germline CDR1 is SGHTS and CDR2 is YDEGEE. Trimming removed 4 bases from V and 6 bases from J, with 14 bases in between. The PCR contained 60 Vbeta and 13 Jbeta primers. Only in-frame clones appear in the TCRdb table, and some are missing; sequencing was by immunoSEQ multiplex PCR. The listing records about 120,000 clones. The rearrangement joins TRBV5-8 to TRBJ2-7; unclear D gene. The receptor comes from a man aged 18-30 years in good health and CMV-seronegative. Sequencing used PBMCs. In DNA form, the CDR3 reads TGTGCCAGCAGCGTTGGCCTCTCCCGCGAGCAGTACTTC. This codes for CASSVGLSREQYF.